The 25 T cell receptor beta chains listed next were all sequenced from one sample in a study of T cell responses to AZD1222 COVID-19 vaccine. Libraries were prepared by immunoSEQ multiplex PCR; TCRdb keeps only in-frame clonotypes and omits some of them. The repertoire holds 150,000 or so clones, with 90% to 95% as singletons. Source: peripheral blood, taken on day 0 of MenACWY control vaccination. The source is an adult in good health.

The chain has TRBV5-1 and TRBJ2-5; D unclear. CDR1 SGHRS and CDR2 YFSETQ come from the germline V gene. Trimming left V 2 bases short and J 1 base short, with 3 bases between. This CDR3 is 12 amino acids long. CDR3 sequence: CASSFSQETQYF. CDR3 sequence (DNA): TGCGCCAGCAGCTTCAGCCAAGAGACCCAGTACTTC.

CDR3 sequence (DNA): TGCGCCAGCAGCGAAGAGCTTACGTCCTACGAGCAGTACTTC. As protein: CASSEELTSYEQYF. The chain carries TRBV5-1 and TRBJ2-7; D is undetermined. The V end lost 4 bases, the J end lost 1 base, and 12 bases lay between the germline ends. Germline V lookup: CDR1 SGHRS, CDR2 YFSETQ. CDR3 length: 14 amino acids.

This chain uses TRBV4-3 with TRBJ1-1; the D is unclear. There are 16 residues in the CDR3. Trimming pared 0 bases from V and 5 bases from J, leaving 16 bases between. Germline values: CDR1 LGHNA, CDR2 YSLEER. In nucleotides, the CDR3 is TGCGCCAGCAGCCAAGAATCCGGGCCCGATCCAACTGAAGCTTTCTTT. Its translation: CASSQESGPDPTEAFF.

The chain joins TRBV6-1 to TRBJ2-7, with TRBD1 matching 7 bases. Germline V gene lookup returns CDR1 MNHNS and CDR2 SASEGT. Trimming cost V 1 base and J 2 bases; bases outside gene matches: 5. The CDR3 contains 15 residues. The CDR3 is CASSEGQGVTYEQYF. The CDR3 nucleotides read TGTGCCAGCAGTGAAGGGCAGGGGGTAACCTACGAGCAGTACTTC.

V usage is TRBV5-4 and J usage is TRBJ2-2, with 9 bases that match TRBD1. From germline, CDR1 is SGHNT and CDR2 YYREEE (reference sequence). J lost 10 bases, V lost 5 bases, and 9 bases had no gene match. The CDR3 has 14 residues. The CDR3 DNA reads TGTGCCAGCAGACCAGGACAGGGGTCAACGGAGCTGTTTTTT. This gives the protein CASRPGQGSTELFF.

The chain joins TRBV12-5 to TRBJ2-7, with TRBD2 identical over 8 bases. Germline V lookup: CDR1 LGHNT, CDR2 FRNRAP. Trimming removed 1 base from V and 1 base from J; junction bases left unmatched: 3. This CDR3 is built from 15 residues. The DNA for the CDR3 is TGTGCTAGTGGTTTGGGTCGGGGGGGGTCCTACGAGCAGTACTTC. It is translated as CASGLGRGGSYEQYF.

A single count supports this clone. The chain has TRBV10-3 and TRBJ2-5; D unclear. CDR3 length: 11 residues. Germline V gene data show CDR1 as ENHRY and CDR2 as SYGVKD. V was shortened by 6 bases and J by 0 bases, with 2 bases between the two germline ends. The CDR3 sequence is CAIRNQETQYF. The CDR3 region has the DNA TGTGCCATCAGAAACCAAGAGACCCAGTACTTC.

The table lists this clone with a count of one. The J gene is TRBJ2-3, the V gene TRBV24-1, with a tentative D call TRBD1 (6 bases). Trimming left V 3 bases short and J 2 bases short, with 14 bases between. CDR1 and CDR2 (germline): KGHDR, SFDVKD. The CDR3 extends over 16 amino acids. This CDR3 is CATSDPGTLNTDTQYF. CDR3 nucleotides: TGTGCCACCAGTGATCCCGGGACACTTAACACAGATACGCAGTATTTT.

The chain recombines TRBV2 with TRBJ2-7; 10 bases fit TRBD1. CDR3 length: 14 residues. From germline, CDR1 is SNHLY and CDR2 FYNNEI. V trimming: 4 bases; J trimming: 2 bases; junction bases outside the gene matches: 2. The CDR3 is CASSGGTGAYEQYF. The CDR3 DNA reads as TGTGCCAGCAGTGGGGGGACAGGGGCCTACGAGCAGTACTTC. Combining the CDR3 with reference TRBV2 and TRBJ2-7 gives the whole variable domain EPEVTQTPSHQVTQMGQEVILRCVPISNHLYFYWYRQILGQKVEFLVSFYNNEISEKSEIFDDQFSVERPDGSNFTLKIRSTKLEDSAMYFCASSGGTGAYEQYFGPGTRLTVT.

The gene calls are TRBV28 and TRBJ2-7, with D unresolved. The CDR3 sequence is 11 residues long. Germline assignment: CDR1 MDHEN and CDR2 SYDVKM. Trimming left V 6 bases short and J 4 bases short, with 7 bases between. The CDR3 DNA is TGTGCCAGCAGCCCGAAATACGAGCAGTACTTC. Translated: CASSPKYEQYF.

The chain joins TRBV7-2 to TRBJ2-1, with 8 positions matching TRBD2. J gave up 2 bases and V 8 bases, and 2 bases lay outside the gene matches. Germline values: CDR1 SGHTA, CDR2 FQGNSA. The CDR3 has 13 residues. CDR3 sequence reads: CASQRGTYNEQFF. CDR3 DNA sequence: TGTGCCAGCCAGCGGGGGACCTACAATGAGCAGTTCTTC.

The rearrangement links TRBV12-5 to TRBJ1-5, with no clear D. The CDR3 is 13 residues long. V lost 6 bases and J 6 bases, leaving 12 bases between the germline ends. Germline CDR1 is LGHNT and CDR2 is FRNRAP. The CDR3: CASGSSPSQPQHF. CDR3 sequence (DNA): TGTGCTAGTGGGTCGAGCCCTAGTCAGCCCCAGCATTTT.

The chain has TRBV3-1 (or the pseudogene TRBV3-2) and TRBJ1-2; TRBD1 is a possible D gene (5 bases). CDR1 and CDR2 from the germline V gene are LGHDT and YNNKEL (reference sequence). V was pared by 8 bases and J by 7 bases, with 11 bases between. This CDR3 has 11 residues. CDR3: CASRRGVGYTF. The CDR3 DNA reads TGTGCCAGCCGTCGAGGGGTTGGCTACACCTTC.

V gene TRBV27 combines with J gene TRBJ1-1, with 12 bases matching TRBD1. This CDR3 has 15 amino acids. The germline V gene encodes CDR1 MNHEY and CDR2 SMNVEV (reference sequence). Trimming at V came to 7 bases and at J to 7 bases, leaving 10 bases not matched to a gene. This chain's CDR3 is CASNKMGQGADEAFF. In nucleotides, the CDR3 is TGTGCCAGCAATAAAATGGGACAGGGGGCGGATGAAGCTTTCTTT.

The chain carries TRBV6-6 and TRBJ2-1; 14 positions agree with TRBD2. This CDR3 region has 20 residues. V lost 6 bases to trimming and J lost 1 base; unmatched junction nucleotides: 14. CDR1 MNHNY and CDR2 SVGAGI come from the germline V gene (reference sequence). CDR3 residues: CASSRSGLAGVPSSYNEQFF. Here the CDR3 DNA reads TGTGCCAGCAGCCGCTCGGGACTAGCGGGAGTCCCCAGTTCCTACAATGAGCAGTTCTTC.

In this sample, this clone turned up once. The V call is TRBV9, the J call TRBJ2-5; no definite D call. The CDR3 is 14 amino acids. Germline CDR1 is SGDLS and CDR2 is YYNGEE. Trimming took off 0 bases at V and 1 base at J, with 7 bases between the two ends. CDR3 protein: CASSVDGVQETQYF. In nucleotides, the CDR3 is TGTGCCAGCAGCGTAGATGGAGTCCAAGAGACCCAGTACTTC.

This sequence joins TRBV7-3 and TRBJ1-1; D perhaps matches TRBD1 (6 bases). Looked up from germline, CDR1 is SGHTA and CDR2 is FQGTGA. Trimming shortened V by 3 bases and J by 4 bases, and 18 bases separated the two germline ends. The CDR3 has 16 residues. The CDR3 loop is CASSFPARGAGTEAFF. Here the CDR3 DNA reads TGTGCCAGCAGCTTCCCCGCCCGGGGGGCTGGCACTGAAGCTTTCTTT.

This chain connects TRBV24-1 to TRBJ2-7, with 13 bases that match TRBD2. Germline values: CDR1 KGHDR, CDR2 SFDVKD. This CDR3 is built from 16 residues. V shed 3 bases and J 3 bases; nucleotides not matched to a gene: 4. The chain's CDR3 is CATSDRTSGSNYEQYF. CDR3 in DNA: TGTGCCACCAGTGATCGGACTAGCGGGAGCAACTACGAGCAGTACTTC.

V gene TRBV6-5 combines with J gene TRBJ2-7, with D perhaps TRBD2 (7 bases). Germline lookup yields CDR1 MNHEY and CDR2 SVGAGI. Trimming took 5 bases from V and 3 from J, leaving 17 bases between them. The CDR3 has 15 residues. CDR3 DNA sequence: TGTGCCAGCAGTAGGGAGAGGGGGGGTGGCTACGAGCAGTACTTC. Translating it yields CASSRERGGGYEQYF.

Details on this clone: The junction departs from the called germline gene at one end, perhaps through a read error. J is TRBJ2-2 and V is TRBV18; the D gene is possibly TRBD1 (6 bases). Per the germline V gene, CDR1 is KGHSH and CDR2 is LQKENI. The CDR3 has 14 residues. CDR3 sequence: CASSPLEGAGELFF. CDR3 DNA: TGTGCCAGCTCGCCACTCGAGGGGGCCGGGGAGCTGTTTTTT.

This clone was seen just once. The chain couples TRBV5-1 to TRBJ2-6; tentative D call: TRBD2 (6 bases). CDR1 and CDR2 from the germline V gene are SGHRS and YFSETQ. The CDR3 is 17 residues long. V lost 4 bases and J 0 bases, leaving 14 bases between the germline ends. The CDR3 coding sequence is TGCGCCAGCAGCACCGACCGGGAGCTCTCTGGGGCCAACGTCCTGACTTTC. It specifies CASSTDRELSGANVLTF.

CDR3 DNA sequence: TGTGCCACCAGCGTTGGGACAGGGGAGCTGTTTTTT. Its protein product is CATSVGTGELFF. This chain links TRBV24-1 with TRBJ2-2, with D possibly TRBD1 on 6 matching bases. CDR1 KGHDR and CDR2 SFDVKD come from the germline V gene. V shed 7 bases and J shed 8 bases, with 10 bases lying between them. The CDR3 totals 12 residues.

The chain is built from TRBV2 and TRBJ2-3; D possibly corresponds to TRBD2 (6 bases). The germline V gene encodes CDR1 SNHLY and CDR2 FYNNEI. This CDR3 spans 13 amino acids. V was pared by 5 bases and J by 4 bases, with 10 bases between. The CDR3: CASSPERADTQYF. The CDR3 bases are TGTGCCAGCAGTCCAGAGCGGGCAGATACGCAGTATTTT.

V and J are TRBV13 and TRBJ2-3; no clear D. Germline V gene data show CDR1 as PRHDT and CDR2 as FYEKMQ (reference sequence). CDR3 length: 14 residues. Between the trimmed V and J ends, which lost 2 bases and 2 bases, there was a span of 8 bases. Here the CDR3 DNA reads TGTGCCAGCAGCTTATATGGTAACACAGATACGCAGTATTTT. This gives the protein CASSLYGNTDTQYF. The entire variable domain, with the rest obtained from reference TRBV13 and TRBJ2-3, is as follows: AAGVIQSPRHLIKEKRETATLKCYPIPRHDTVYWYQQGPGQDPQFLISFYEKMQSDKGSIPDRFSAQQFSDYHSELNMSSLELGDSALYFCASSLYGNTDTQYFGPGTRLTVL.

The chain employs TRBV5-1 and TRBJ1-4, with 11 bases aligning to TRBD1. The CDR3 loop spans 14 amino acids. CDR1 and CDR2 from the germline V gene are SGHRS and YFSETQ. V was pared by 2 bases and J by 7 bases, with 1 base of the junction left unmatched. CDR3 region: CASSFGTGGEKLFF. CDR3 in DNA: TGCGCCAGCAGCTTCGGGACAGGGGGTGAAAAACTGTTTTTT.